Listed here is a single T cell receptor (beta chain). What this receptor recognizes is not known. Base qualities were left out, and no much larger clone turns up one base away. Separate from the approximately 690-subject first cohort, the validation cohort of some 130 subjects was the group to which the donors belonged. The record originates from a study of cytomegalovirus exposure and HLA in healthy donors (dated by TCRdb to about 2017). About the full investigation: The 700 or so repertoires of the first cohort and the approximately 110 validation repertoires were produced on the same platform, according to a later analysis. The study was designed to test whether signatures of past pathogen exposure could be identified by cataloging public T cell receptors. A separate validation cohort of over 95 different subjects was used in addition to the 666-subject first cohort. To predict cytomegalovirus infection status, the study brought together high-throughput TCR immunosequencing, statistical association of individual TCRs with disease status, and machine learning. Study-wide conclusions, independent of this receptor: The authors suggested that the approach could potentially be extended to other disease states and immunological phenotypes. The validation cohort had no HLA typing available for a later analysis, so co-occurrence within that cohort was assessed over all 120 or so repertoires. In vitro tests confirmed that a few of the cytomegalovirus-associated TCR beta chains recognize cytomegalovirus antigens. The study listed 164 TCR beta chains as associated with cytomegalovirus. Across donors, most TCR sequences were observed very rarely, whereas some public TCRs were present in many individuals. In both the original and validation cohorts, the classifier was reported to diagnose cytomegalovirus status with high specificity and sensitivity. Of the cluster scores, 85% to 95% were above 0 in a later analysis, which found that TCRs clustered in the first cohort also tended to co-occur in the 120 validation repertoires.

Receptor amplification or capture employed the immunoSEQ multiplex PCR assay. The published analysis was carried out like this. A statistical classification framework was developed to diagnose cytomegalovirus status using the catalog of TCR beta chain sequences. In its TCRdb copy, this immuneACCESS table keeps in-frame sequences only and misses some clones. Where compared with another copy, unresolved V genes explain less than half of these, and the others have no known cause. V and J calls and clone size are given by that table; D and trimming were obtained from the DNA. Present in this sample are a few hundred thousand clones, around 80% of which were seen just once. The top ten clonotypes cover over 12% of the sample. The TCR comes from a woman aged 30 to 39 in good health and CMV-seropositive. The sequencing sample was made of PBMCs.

The CDR3 loop reads CASSLNRTLPYEQYF. The nucleotide sequence reads TGTGCCAGCAGCTTGAACCGTACCCTTCCCTACGAGCAGTACTTC. The chain joins TRBV11-3 to TRBJ2-7, with no D gene named confidently. The CDR3, from cysteine to phenylalanine, totals 15 residues. CDR3 DNA only is kept here, 45 bases in frame from base 1. Sequences SGHNT (CDR1) and YENEEA (CDR2) are obtained from the germline V gene. The V and J ends are trimmed by 3 bases and 2 bases, leaving 14 bases between them. Joined to the reference TRBV11-3 and TRBJ2-7 proteins, this CDR3 gives the full variable domain: EAGVVQSPRYKIIEKKQPVAFWCNPISGHNTLYWYLQNLGQGPELLIRYENEEAVDDSQLPKDRFSAERLKGVDSTLKIQPAELGDSAVYLCASSLNRTLPYEQYFGPGTRLTVT.